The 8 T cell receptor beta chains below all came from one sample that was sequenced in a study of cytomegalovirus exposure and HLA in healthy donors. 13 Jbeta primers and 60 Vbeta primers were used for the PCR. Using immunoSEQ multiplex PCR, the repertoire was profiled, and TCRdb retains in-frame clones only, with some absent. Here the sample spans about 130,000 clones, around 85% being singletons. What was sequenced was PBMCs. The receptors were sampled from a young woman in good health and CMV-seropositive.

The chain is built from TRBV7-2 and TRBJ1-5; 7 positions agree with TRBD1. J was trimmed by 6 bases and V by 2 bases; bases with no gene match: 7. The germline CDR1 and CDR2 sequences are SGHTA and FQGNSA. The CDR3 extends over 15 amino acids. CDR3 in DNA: TGTGCCAGCAGCTTAAGGCCAGGGGGTGGTCAGCCCCAGCATTTT. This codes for CASSLRPGGGQPQHF.

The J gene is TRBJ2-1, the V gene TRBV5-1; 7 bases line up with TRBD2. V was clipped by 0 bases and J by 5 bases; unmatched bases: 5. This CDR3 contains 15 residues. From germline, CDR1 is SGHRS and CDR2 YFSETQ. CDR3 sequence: CASSLVHSGDNEQFF. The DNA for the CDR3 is TGCGCCAGCAGCTTGGTCCACAGCGGGGACAATGAGCAGTTCTTC.

Here the CDR3 reads CASKNRDSSGELFF. In DNA form, the CDR3 reads TGTGCCAGCAAGAACAGGGATAGTTCCGGGGAGCTGTTTTTT. The chain has TRBV2 and TRBJ2-2; tentatively, D is TRBD1 (6 bases). Germline V gene sequence: CDR1 SNHLY, CDR2 FYNNEI. This CDR3 is built from 14 residues. The V and J ends lost 7 bases and 6 bases respectively, with 15 bases between them.

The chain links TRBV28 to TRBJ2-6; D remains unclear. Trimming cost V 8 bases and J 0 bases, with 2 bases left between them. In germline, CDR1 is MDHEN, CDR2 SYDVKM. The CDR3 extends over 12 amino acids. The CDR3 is CASRSGANVLTF. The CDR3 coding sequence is TGTGCCAGCCGCTCTGGGGCCAACGTCCTGACTTTC.

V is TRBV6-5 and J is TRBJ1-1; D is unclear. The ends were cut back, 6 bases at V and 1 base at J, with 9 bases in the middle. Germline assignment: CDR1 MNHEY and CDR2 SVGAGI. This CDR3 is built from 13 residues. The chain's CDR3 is CASSPPPNTEAFF. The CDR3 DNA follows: TGTGCCAGCAGCCCCCCTCCGAACACTGAAGCTTTCTTT.

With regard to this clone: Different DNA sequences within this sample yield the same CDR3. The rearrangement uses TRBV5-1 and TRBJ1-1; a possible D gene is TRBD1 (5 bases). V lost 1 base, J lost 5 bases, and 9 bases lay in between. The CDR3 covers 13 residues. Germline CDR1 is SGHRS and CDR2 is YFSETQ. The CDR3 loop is CASSLTRGTEAFF. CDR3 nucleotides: TGCGCCAGCAGCTTGACACGGGGGACTGAAGCTTTCTTT.

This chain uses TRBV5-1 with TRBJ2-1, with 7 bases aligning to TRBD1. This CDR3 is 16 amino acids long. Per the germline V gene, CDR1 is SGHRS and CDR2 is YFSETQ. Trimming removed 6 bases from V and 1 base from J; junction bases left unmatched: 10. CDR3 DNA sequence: TGCGCCAGCACTCATACAGGGGTGGAGTCCTACAATGAGCAGTTCTTC. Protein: CASTHTGVESYNEQFF.

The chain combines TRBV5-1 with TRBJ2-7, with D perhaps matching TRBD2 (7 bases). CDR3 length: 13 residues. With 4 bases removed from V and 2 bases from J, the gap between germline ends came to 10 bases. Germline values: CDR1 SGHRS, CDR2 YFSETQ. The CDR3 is CASSRGGPYEQYF. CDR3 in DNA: TGCGCCAGCAGCCGCGGGGGCCCCTACGAGCAGTACTTC.